The sequence of this T cell receptor (beta chain) was determined in a study of neoadjuvant nivolumab and ipilimumab in lung cancer. General study results and limits: Compared with tumor-adjacent uninvolved lung, resected tumors showed greater richness and clonality. Pathologic regression was not significantly tied to TCR clonality. From pretherapy to surgery, tumor richness and clonality rose with dual therapy. Blood richness before therapy tracked richness in tumors resected after neoadjuvant therapy.

The data were produced by immunoSEQ multiplex PCR, yet TCRdb's version contains in-frame clones alone and is incomplete. The sample contains some 8,000 clones, roughly 80% of which appear only once. As to this clone: Its specificity is not known.

Germline loops: CDR1 MGHRA, CDR2 YSYEKL. This CDR3 has 14 amino acids. V gave up 5 bases and J gave up 3 bases; unmatched junction bases: 5. The origin of this receptor is an adult with non-small cell lung cancer. Sequenced here: adjacent normal lung tissue, sampled after neoadjuvant nivolumab, alone or with ipilimumab, at or shortly before surgery. The V call is TRBV4-1, the J call TRBJ2-7, with 9 bases fitting TRBD1. The CDR3 protein is CASSSGQGIYEQYF. DNA of the CDR3: TGCGCCAGCAGCTCGGGACAGGGTATCTACGAGCAGTACTTC.